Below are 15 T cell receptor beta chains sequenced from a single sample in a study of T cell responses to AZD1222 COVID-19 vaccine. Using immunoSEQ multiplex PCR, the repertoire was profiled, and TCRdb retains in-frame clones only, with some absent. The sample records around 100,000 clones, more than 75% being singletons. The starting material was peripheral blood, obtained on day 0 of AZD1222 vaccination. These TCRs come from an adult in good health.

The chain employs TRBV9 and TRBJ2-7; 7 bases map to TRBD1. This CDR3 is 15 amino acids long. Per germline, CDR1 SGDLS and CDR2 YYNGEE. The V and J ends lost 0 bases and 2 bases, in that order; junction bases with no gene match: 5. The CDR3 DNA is TGTGCCAGCAGCGTAGGCACAGGGGCAGCCTACGAGCAGTACTTC. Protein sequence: CASSVGTGAAYEQYF.

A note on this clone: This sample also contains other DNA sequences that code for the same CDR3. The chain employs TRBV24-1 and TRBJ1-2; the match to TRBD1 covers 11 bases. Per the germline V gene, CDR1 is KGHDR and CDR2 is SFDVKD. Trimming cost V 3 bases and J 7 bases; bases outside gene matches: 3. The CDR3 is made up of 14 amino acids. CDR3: CATSDRTGGGGYTF. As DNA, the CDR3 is TGTGCCACCAGTGATAGGACAGGGGGCGGTGGCTACACCTTC.

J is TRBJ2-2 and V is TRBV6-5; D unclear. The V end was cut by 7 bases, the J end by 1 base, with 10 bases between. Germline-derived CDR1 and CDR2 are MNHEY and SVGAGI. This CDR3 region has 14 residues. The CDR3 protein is CASIRVQNTGELFF. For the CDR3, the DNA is TGTGCCAGCATTAGGGTCCAGAACACCGGGGAGCTGTTTTTT.

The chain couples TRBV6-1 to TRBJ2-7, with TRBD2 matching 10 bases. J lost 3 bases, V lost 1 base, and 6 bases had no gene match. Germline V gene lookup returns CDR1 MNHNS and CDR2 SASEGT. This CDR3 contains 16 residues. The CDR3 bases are TGTGCCAGCAGTGAAGGGACTAGCGGAACGCACTACGAGCAGTACTTC. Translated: CASSEGTSGTHYEQYF.

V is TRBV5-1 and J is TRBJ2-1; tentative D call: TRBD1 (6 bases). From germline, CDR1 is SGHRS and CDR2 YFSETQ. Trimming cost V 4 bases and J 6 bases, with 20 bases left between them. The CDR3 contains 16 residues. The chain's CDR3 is CASSPSETGISNEQFF. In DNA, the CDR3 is TGCGCCAGCAGCCCATCCGAGACAGGAATTAGCAATGAGCAGTTCTTC.

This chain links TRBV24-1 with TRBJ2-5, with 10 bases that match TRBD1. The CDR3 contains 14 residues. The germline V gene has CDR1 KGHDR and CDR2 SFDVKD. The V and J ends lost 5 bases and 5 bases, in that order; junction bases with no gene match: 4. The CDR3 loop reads CATSGTGGSETQYF. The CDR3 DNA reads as TGTGCCACCAGTGGGACAGGGGGGTCGGAGACCCAGTACTTC.

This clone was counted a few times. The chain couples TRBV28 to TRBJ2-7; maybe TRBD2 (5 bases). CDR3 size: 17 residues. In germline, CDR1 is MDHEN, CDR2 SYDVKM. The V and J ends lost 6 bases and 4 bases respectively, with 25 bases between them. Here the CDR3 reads CASSRPLREFALYEQYF. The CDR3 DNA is TGTGCCAGCAGCAGACCACTCCGGGAATTCGCTTTGTACGAGCAGTACTTC.

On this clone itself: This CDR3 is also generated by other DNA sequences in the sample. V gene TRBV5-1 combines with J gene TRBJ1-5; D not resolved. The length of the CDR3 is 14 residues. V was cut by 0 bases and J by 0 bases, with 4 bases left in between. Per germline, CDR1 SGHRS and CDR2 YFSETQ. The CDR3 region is CASSLDSSNQPQHF. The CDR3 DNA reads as TGCGCCAGCAGCTTGGACAGTAGCAATCAGCCCCAGCATTTT. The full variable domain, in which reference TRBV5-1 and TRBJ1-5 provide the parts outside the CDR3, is KAGVTQTPRYLIKTRGQQVTLSCSPISGHRSVSWYQQTPGQGLQFLFEYFSETQRNKGNFPGRFSGRQFSNSRSEMNVSTLELGDSALYLCASSLDSSNQPQHFGDGTRLSIL.

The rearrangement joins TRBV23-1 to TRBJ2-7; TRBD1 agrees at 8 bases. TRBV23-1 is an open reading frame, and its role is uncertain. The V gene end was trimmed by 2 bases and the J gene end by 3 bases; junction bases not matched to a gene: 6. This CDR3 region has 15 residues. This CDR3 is CASSQPTGEDYEQYF. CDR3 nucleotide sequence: TGCGCCAGCAGTCAACCGACAGGGGAGGACTACGAGCAGTACTTC.

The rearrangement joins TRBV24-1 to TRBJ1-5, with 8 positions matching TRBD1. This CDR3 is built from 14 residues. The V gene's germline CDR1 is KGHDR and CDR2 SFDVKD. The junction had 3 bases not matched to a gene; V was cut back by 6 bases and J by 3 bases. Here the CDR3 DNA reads TGTGCCACCAGTCAGGGGGCCCTCAATCAGCCCCAGCATTTT. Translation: CATSQGALNQPQHF.

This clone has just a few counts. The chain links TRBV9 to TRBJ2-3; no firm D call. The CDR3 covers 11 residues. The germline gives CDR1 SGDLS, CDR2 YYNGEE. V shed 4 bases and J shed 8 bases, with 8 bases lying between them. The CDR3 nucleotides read TGTGCCAGCAGCAGTTATGGTACGCAGTATTTT. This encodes CASSSYGTQYF.

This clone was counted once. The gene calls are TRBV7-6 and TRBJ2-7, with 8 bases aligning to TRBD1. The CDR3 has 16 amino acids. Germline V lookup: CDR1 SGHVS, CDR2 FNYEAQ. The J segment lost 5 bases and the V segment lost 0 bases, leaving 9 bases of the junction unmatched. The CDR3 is CASSLAVRGLVHEQYF. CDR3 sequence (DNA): TGTGCCAGCAGCTTAGCGGTCAGGGGGCTTGTACACGAGCAGTACTTC.

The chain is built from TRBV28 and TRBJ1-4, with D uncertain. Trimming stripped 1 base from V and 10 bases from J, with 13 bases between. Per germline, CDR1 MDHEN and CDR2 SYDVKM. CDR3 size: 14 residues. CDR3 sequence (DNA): TGTGCCAGCAGTTTATTCCATTACCGTGGAAAACTGTTTTTT. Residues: CASSLFHYRGKLFF.

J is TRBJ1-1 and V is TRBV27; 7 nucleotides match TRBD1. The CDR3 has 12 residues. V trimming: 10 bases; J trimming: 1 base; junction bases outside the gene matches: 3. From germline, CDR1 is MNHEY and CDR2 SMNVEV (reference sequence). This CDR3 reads CATRTGNTEAFF. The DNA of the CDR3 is TGTGCCACCAGGACAGGGAACACTGAAGCTTTCTTT.

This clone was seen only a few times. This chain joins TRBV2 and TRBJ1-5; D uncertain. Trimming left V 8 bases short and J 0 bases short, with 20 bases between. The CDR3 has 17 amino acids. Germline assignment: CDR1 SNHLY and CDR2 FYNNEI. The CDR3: CASRREQPSYSNQPQHF. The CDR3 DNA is TGTGCCAGCCGAAGAGAGCAACCGAGCTATAGCAATCAGCCCCAGCATTTT.